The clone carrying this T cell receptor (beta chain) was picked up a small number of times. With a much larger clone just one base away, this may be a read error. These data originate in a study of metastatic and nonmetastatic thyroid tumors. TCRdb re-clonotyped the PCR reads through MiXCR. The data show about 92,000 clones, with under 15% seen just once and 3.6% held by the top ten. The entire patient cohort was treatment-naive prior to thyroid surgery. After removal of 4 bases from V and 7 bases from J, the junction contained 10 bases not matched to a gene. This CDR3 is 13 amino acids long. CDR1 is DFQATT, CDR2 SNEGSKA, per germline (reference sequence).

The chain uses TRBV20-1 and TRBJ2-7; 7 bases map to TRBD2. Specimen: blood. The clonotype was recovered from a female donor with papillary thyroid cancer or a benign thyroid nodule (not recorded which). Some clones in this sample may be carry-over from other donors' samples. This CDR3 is CSAIGTTNREQYF. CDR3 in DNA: TGCAGTGCTATCGGGACTACTAACCGGGAGCAGTACTTC.